This T cell receptor (beta chain) emerged from a study of OX40 agonist ivuxolimab in advanced cancers. About the study: The study enrolled dose-escalation patients with hepatocellular carcinoma, melanoma, renal cell or head and neck cancer.

CDR3 length equals 14 residues. Trimming cost V 1 base and J 8 bases, with 14 bases left between them. The germline gives CDR1 SGHVS, CDR2 FNYEAQ. This clone showed up just a few times. Some clones are missing from TCRdb's copy, which holds only in-frame ones; the method was immunoSEQ multiplex PCR. The top ten hold 0.3% to 0.35% of the sample, which has roughly 100,000 clones, roughly 84% seen once. This sequence was found in an adult with an advanced solid tumor such as melanoma, head and neck, liver or kidney cancer. Here the sequenced sample was CD4+ or CD8+ T cells sorted from blood, taken in a trial of the OX40 agonist ivuxolimab. This chain uses TRBV7-6 with TRBJ1-1; D is perhaps TRBD1 (6 bases). The CDR3 is CASSLGNRGQEAFF. The CDR3 DNA follows: TGTGCCAGCAGCTTAGGAAACAGAGGACAGGAAGCTTTCTTT.